These 14 T cell receptor beta chains originate from one sample sequenced in a study of T cell responses to AZD1222 COVID-19 vaccine (dated by TCRdb to about 2021). In light of the paper, this sample's time point label describes: about 28 days (+/-7) after the second vaccine dose. According to the study, the label for this sample's treatment or condition signals: meningococcal conjugate vaccine given as trial control. Preparation of the library involved the immunoSEQ multiplex PCR assay. In TCRdb, the immuneACCESS table is reduced to in-frame sequences with V and J assigned. These tables do not hold every clone; where another copy was compared, an unresolved V gene accounts for under half, and the others remain unexplained. A total of 130,000 to 150,000 clones appear in this sample, 88% of them only once. The ten largest clonotypes hold roughly 5.2% of the sample. Sequencing was performed on peripheral blood, taken 28 days after the second dose of the MenACWY control vaccine. These receptors came from an adult who received the MenACWY meningococcal vaccine as a control.

The DNA for the CDR3 is TGTGCCAGCAGCTTGCGTGAGGGGAACTACACCTTC. This codes for CASSLREGNYTF. The chain couples TRBV5-6 to TRBJ1-2; maybe TRBD1 (5 bases). This CDR3 contains 12 residues. The V end lost 1 base, the J end lost 10 bases, and 11 bases lay between the germline ends. Germline V CDR1 and CDR2: SGHDT, YYEEEE.

This chain uses TRBV7-9 with TRBJ1-2; 8 bases are a match to TRBD1. Losses at the gene ends were 5 bases for V and 5 bases for J; bases not matched to a gene: 10. The CDR3 is 15 residues long. Germline assignment: CDR1 SEHNR and CDR2 FQNEAQ (reference sequence). CDR3 DNA: TGTGCCAGCAGCCCCGGACAGGGTTTAGGTTATGGCTACACCTTC. Its translation is CASSPGQGLGYGYTF.

The V call is TRBV10-3, the J call TRBJ2-7, with TRBD1 matching over 8 bases. In germline, CDR1 is ENHRY, CDR2 SYGVKD. The V gene end was trimmed by 0 bases and the J gene end by 4 bases; junction bases not matched to a gene: 8. The CDR3 contains 16 residues. The CDR3 is CAISESARTGLYEQYF. CDR3 DNA: TGTGCCATCAGTGAGTCGGCCCGGACAGGGCTGTACGAGCAGTACTTC.

This clone was counted a few times. This chain connects TRBV30 to TRBJ1-2; unclear D gene. Germline CDR1 reads GTSNPN; CDR2 reads SVGIG (reference sequence). V lost 7 bases, J lost 1 base, and 4 bases lay in between. CDR3 length: 10 amino acids. The CDR3 coding sequence is TGTGCCTTATTTAACTATGGCTACACCTTC. Translation: CALFNYGYTF.

This chain joins TRBV11-3 and TRBJ1-2; tentatively, D is TRBD1 (5 bases). This CDR3 has 13 residues. V was shortened by 5 bases and J by 3 bases, with 10 bases between the two germline ends. Germline assignment: CDR1 SGHNT and CDR2 YENEEA. The CDR3 region is CASSRDSYYGYTF. Here the CDR3 DNA reads TGTGCCAGCAGCCGGGACTCCTACTATGGCTACACCTTC.

V and J are TRBV24-1 and TRBJ2-2; 7 bases are a match to TRBD1. CDR1 and CDR2 from the germline V gene are KGHDR and SFDVKD. This CDR3 region has 16 residues. V lost 2 bases to trimming and J lost 0 bases; unmatched junction nucleotides: 2. The CDR3 here is CATSDYGTANTGELFF. The CDR3 coding sequence is TGTGCCACCAGTGATTATGGGACAGCGAACACCGGGGAGCTGTTTTTT.

The chain combines TRBV29-1 with TRBJ1-2; a weak D match, TRBD1 (5 bases). Trimming cost V 2 bases and J 0 bases, with 13 bases left between them. The CDR3 length is 15 residues. Germline V gene sequence: CDR1 SQVTM, CDR2 ANQGSEA. The CDR3 here is CSVEHHDRANYGYTF. CDR3 coding DNA: TGCAGCGTTGAACACCATGACAGAGCTAACTATGGCTACACCTTC.

V is TRBV14 and J is TRBJ2-1; D remains unclear. Germline V CDR1 and CDR2: SGHDN, FVKESK. The CDR3 is made up of 18 amino acids. V lost 1 base and J lost 1, with 17 bases in between. CDR3 region: CASSQVSSRKGSYNEQFF. The DNA for the CDR3 is TGTGCCAGCAGCCAAGTGTCTTCGCGAAAGGGATCCTACAATGAGCAGTTCTTC.

This clone was seen only a few times. This chain links TRBV3-1 (or the pseudogene TRBV3-2) with TRBJ2-1; 9 positions match TRBD2. Trimming cost V 4 bases and J 9 bases; bases outside gene matches: 10. The CDR3 consists of 15 residues. Germline lookup yields CDR1 LGHDT and CDR2 YNNKEL (reference sequence). The CDR3 is CASSRRLAEGGEQFF. CDR3 nucleotide sequence: TGTGCCAGCAGCCGAAGACTAGCGGAGGGAGGTGAGCAGTTCTTC.

CDR3 amino acids: CASSVTGPGNTIYF. The CDR3 region has the DNA TGTGCCAGTAGTGTGACAGGGCCTGGAAACACCATATATTTT. This rearrangement joins TRBV19 to TRBJ1-3; 7 nucleotides match TRBD1. CDR3 length: 14 amino acids. The trim removed 5 bases at V and 2 bases at J, leaving 3 bases unmatched. In germline, CDR1 is LNHDA, CDR2 SQIVND (reference sequence).

This chain uses TRBV6-6 with TRBJ2-5; 10 bases are a match to TRBD1. In germline, CDR1 is MNHNY, CDR2 SVGAGI (reference sequence). The V and J ends lost 4 bases and 1 base, in that order; junction bases with no gene match: 6. The CDR3 covers 16 residues. This CDR3 reads CASSFPGQGGQETQYF. The DNA for the CDR3 is TGTGCCAGCAGTTTTCCCGGACAGGGGGGCCAAGAGACCCAGTACTTC.

The chain links TRBV12-5 to TRBJ1-5, with D unresolved. Trimming left V 0 bases short and J 6 bases short, with 6 bases between. Germline-derived CDR1 and CDR2 are LGHNT and FRNRAP. The CDR3 is made up of 13 amino acids. CDR3 residues: CASGLVTAQPQHF. Here the CDR3 DNA reads TGTGCTAGTGGTTTGGTAACCGCTCAGCCCCAGCATTTT. Full variable domain (outside the CDR3, taken from reference TRBV12-5 and TRBJ1-5): DARVTQTPRHKVTEMGQEVTMRCQPILGHNTVFWYRQTMMQGLELLAYFRNRAPLDDSGMPKDRFSAEMPDATLATLKIQPSEPRDSAVYFCASGLVTAQPQHFGDGTRLSIL.

This clone was counted between two and nine times. The chain links TRBV4-2 to TRBJ1-1, with 7 bases aligning to TRBD1. CDR1 is LGHNA and CDR2 is YNFKEQ in the germline V gene. With 2 bases clipped from V and 1 base from J, the junction kept 1 base outside the gene matches. This CDR3 contains 14 residues. The CDR3 DNA reads TGTGCCAGCAGCCAAAGACAGGGGAACACTGAAGCTTTCTTT. It specifies CASSQRQGNTEAFF.

The chain has TRBV28 and TRBJ1-1; no firm D call. The V and J ends lost 4 bases and 2 bases respectively, with 8 bases between them. Germline CDR1 and CDR2: MDHEN and SYDVKM. The CDR3 consists of 13 residues. The CDR3 bases are TGTGCCAGCAGTTATCGACCTAACACTGAAGCTTTCTTT. It translates to CASSYRPNTEAFF.